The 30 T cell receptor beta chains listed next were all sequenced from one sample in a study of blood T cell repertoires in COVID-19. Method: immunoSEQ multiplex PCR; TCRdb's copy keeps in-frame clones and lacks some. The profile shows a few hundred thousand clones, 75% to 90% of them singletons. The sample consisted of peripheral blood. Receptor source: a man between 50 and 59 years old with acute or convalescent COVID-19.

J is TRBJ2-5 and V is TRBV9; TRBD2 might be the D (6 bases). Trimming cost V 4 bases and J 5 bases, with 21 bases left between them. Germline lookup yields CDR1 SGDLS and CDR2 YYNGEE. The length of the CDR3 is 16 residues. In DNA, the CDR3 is TGTGCCAGCAGCCCCCCGGGACTCCACGTTGGGGAGACCCAGTACTTC. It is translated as CASSPPGLHVGETQYF.

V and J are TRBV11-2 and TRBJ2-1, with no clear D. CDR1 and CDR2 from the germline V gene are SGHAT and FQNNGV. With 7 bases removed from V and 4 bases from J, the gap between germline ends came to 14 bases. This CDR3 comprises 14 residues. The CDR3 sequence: CASNQKNGYNEQFF. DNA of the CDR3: TGTGCCAGCAACCAGAAAAACGGGTACAATGAGCAGTTCTTC. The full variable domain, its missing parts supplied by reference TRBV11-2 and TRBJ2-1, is EAGVAQSPRYKIIEKRQSVAFWCNPISGHATLYWYQQILGQGPKLLIQFQNNGVVDDSQLPKDRFSAERLKGVDSTLKIQPAKLEDSAVYLCASNQKNGYNEQFFGPGTRLTVL.

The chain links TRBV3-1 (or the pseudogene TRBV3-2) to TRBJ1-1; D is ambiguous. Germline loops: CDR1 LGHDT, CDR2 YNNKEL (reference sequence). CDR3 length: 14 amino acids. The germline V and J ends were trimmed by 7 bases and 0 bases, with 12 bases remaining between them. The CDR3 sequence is CASNFLNLNTEAFF. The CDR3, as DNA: TGTGCCAGCAACTTTTTGAACCTGAACACTGAAGCTTTCTTT.

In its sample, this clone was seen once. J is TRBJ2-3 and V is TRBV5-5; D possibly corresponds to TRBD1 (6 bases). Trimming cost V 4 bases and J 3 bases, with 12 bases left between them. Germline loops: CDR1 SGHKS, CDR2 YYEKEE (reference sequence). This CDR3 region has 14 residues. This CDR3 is CASSLRGRTDTQYF. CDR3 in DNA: TGTGCCAGCAGCCTAAGGGGGAGAACAGATACGCAGTATTTT.

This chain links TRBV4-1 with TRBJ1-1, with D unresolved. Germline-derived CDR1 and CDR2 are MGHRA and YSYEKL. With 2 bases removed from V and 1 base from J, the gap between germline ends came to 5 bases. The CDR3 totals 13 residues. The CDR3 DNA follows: TGCGCCAGCAGCCAACCTAAGAACACTGAAGCTTTCTTT. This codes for CASSQPKNTEAFF.

The CDR3 region is CASRGTSGGLPYNEQFF. DNA for the CDR3: TGTGCCAGCAGGGGGACTAGCGGGGGGCTACCCTACAATGAGCAGTTCTTC. This chain links TRBV2 with TRBJ2-1; 15 positions agree with TRBD2. Germline-derived CDR1 and CDR2 are SNHLY and FYNNEI. J was trimmed by 2 bases and V by 6 bases; bases with no gene match: 5. The CDR3 length is 17 residues.

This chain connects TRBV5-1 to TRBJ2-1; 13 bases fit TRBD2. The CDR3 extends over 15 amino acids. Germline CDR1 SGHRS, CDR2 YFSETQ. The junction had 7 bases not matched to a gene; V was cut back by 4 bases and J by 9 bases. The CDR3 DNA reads TGCGCCAGCAGCACACTAGCGGGGGGGCCTGGTGAGCAGTTCTTC. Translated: CASSTLAGGPGEQFF. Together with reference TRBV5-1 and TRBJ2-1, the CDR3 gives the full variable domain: KAGVTQTPRYLIKTRGQQVTLSCSPISGHRSVSWYQQTPGQGLQFLFEYFSETQRNKGNFPGRFSGRQFSNSRSEMNVSTLELGDSALYLCASSTLAGGPGEQFFGPGTRLTVL.

DNA for the CDR3: TGTGCCAGCAGCTCCGGGACTACATCCTACGAGCAGTACTTC. This codes for CASSSGTTSYEQYF. This chain uses TRBV7-2 with TRBJ2-7; 7 nucleotides align to TRBD2. V trimming: 4 bases; J trimming: 1 base; junction bases outside the gene matches: 4. The germline CDR1 and CDR2 sequences are SGHTA and FQGNSA. The CDR3 runs to 14 residues.

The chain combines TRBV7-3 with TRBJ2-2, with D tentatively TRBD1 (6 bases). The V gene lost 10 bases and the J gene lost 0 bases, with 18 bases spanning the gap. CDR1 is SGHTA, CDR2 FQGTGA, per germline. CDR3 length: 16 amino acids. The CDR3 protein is CATSREGTSNTGELFF. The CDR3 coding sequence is TGTGCCACCTCTCGTGAAGGGACATCGAACACCGGGGAGCTGTTTTTT.

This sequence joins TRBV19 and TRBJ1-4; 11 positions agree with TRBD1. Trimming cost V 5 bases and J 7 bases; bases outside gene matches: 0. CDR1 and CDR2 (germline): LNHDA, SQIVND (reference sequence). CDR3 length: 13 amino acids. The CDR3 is CASSGTGGEKLFF. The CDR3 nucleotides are TGTGCCAGTAGTGGGACAGGGGGTGAAAAACTGTTTTTT.

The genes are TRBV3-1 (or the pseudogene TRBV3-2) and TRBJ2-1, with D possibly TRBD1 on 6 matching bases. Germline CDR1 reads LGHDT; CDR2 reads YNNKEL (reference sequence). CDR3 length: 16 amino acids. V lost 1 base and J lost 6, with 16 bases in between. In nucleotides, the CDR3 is TGTGCCAGCAGCCAAGCTGGACAGCCCGAGGGCAATGAGCAGTTCTTC. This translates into CASSQAGQPEGNEQFF.

Here the CDR3 reads CASRGQFNEKLFF. The CDR3 DNA sequence: TGTGCCAGCAGAGGACAGTTTAATGAAAAACTGTTTTTT. The chain recombines TRBV2 with TRBJ1-4; D possibly corresponds to TRBD1 (6 bases). V was pared by 6 bases and J by 4 bases, with 9 bases between. Germline assignment: CDR1 SNHLY and CDR2 FYNNEI. CDR3 length equals 13 residues. Combining the CDR3 with reference TRBV2 and TRBJ1-4 gives the whole variable domain EPEVTQTPSHQVTQMGQEVILRCVPISNHLYFYWYRQILGQKVEFLVSFYNNEISEKSEIFDDQFSVERPDGSNFTLKIRSTKLEDSAMYFCASRGQFNEKLFFGSGTQLSVL.

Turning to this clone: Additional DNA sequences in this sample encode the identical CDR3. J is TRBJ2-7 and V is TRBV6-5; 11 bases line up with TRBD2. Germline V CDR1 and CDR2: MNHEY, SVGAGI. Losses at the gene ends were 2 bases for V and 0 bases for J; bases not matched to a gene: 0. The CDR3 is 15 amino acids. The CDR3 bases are TGTGCCAGCAGTTACGGGACTAGCGGCTCCTACGAGCAGTACTTC. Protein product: CASSYGTSGSYEQYF.

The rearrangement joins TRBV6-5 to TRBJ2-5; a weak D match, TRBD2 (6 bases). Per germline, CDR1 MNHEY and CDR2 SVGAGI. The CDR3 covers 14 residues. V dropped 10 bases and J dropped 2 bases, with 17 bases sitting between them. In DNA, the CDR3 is TGTGCCACCCGCCCCCGGGACTTACAAGAGACCCAGTACTTC. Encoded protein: CATRPRDLQETQYF.

Here the CDR3 DNA reads TGTGCCAGCAGTTTTAGCGGGGGCGGCGGGGAGCTGTTTTTT. This gives the protein CASSFSGGGGELFF. J is TRBJ2-2 and V is TRBV6-5; 9 nucleotides agree with TRBD2. CDR1 and CDR2 from the germline V gene are MNHEY and SVGAGI. V was pared by 4 bases and J by 7 bases, with 4 bases of the junction left unmatched. The CDR3 is 14 residues long.

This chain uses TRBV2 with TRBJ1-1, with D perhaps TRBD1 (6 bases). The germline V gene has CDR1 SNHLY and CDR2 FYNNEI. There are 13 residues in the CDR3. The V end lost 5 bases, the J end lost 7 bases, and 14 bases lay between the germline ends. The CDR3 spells CASSRQGFREAFF. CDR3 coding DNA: TGTGCCAGCAGTCGCCAGGGGTTCCGTGAAGCTTTCTTT.

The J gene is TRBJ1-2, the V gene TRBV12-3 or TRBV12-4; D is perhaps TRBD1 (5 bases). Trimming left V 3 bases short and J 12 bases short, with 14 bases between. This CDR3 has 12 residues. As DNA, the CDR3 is TGTGCCAGCAGTTTGGGGCCGCCAGGGCACACCTTC. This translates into CASSLGPPGHTF.

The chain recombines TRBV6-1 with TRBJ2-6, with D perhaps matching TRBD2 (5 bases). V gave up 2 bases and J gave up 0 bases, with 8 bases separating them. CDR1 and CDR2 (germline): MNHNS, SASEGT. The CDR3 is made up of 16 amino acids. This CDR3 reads CASSERRSSGANVLTF. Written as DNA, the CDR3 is TGTGCCAGCAGTGAACGGAGGAGCTCTGGGGCCAACGTCCTGACTTTC.

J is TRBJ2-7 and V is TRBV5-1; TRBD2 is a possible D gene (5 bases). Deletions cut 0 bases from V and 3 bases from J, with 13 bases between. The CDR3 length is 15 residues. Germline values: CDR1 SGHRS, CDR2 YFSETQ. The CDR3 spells CASSLGKGAGYEQYF. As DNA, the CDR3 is TGCGCCAGCAGCTTGGGGAAGGGTGCGGGCTACGAGCAGTACTTC.

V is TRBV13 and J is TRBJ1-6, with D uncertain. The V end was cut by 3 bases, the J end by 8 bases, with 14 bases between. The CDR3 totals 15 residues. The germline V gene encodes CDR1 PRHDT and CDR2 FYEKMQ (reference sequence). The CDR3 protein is CASSFGGLGDSPLHF. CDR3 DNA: TGTGCCAGCAGCTTTGGAGGGCTCGGGGATTCACCCCTCCACTTT.

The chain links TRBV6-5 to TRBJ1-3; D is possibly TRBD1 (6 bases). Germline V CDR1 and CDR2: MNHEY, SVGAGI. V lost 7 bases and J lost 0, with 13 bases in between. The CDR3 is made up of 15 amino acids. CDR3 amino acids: CASTRAGDSGNTIYF. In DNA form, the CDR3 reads TGTGCCAGCACCCGCGCAGGGGACTCTGGAAACACCATATATTTT.

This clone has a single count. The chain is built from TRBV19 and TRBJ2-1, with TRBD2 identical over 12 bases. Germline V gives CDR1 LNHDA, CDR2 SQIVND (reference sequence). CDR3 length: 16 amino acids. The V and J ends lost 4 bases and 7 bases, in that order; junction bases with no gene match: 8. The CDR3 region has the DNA TGTGCCAGTAGTACTAGCGGGGGGGCCAATACAAATGAGCAGTTCTTC. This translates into CASSTSGGANTNEQFF.

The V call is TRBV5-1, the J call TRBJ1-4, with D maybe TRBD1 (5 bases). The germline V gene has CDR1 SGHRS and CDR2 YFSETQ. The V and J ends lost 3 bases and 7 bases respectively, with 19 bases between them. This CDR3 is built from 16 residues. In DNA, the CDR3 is TGCGCCAGCAGCTCCTCGGGGGACCTGCGGGGTGAAAAACTGTTTTTT. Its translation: CASSSSGDLRGEKLFF.

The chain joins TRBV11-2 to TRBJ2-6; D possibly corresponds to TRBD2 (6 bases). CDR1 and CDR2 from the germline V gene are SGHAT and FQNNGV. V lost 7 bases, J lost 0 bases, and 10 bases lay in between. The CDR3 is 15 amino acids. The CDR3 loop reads CASIPGSSGANVLTF. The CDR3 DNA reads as TGTGCCAGCATCCCCGGGAGCTCTGGGGCCAACGTCCTGACTTTC.

The CDR3 reads CASSLRHSNYGYTF. The CDR3 nucleotides read TGTGCCAGCAGCTTGAGACATTCTAACTATGGCTACACCTTC. The J gene is TRBJ1-2, the V gene TRBV5-4; D gene uncertain. The CDR3 length is 14 residues. Trimming pared 1 base from V and 0 bases from J, leaving 7 bases between. CDR1 is SGHNT and CDR2 is YYREEE in the germline V gene (reference sequence).

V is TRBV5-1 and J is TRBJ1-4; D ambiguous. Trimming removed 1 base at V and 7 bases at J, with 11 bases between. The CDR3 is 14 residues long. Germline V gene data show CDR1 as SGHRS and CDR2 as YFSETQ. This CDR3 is CASSLRTGSEKLFF. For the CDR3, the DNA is TGCGCCAGCAGCTTGCGTACGGGGAGTGAAAAACTGTTTTTT.

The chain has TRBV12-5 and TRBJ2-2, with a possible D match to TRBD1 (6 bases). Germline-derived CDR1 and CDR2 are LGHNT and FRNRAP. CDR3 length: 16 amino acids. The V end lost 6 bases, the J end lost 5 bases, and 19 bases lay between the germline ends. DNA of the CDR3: TGTGCTAGTGGACAGGGTAGGGGGAAAGGTACCGGGGAGCTGTTTTTT. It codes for CASGQGRGKGTGELFF.

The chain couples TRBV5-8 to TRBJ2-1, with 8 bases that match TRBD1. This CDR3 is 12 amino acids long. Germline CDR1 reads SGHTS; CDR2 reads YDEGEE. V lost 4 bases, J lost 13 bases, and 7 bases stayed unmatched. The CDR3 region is CASSPDRVPQFF. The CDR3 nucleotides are TGTGCCAGCAGCCCGGACAGGGTGCCCCAGTTCTTC.

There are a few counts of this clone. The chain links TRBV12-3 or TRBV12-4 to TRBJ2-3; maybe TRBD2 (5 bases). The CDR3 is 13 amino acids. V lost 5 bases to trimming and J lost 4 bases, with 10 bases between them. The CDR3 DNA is TGTGCCAGCAGTCCAGGAGGCGCAGATACGCAGTATTTT. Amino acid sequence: CASSPGGADTQYF.

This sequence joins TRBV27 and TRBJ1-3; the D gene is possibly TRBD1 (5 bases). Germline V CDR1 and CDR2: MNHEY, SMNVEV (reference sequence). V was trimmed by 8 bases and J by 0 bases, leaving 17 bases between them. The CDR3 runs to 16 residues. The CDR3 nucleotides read TGTGCCAGCGCCCGAGTAGGGGCGAGCTCTGGAAACACCATATATTTT. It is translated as CASARVGASSGNTIYF.